Listed here is a single T cell receptor (beta chain). Antigen unknown. Assay used: immunoSEQ multiplex PCR; TCRdb lists only in-frame clones, some missing. Of 140,000 or so clones listed, about 91% are singletons. This sample is part of a study of T cell responses to AZD1222 COVID-19 vaccine. Findings and caveats of the study: Nearly half of unique spike-specific TCRs reportedly avoided B.1.351 and B.1.1.7 mutated regions. Baseline serology detected seropositivity in only a handful of AZD1222 recipients. Researchers report vaccine-associated CD4 TCRs spanning spike, with dominance at 160-218 and 743-854. White British donors predominated, females outnumbered males, and clonal diversity was possibly underestimated.

From germline, CDR1 is LGHDT and CDR2 YNNKEL (reference sequence). This CDR3 spans 12 amino acids. The V end was cut by 8 bases, the J end by 0 bases, with 5 bases between. The sample here was peripheral blood, taken on day 0 of AZD1222 vaccination. This clonotype was sampled from an adult in good health. The chain employs TRBV3-1 (or the pseudogene TRBV3-2) and TRBJ1-3; D not certain. The CDR3 sequence is CASLDSGNTIYF. For the CDR3, the DNA is TGTGCCAGCTTGGACTCTGGAAACACCATATATTTT.